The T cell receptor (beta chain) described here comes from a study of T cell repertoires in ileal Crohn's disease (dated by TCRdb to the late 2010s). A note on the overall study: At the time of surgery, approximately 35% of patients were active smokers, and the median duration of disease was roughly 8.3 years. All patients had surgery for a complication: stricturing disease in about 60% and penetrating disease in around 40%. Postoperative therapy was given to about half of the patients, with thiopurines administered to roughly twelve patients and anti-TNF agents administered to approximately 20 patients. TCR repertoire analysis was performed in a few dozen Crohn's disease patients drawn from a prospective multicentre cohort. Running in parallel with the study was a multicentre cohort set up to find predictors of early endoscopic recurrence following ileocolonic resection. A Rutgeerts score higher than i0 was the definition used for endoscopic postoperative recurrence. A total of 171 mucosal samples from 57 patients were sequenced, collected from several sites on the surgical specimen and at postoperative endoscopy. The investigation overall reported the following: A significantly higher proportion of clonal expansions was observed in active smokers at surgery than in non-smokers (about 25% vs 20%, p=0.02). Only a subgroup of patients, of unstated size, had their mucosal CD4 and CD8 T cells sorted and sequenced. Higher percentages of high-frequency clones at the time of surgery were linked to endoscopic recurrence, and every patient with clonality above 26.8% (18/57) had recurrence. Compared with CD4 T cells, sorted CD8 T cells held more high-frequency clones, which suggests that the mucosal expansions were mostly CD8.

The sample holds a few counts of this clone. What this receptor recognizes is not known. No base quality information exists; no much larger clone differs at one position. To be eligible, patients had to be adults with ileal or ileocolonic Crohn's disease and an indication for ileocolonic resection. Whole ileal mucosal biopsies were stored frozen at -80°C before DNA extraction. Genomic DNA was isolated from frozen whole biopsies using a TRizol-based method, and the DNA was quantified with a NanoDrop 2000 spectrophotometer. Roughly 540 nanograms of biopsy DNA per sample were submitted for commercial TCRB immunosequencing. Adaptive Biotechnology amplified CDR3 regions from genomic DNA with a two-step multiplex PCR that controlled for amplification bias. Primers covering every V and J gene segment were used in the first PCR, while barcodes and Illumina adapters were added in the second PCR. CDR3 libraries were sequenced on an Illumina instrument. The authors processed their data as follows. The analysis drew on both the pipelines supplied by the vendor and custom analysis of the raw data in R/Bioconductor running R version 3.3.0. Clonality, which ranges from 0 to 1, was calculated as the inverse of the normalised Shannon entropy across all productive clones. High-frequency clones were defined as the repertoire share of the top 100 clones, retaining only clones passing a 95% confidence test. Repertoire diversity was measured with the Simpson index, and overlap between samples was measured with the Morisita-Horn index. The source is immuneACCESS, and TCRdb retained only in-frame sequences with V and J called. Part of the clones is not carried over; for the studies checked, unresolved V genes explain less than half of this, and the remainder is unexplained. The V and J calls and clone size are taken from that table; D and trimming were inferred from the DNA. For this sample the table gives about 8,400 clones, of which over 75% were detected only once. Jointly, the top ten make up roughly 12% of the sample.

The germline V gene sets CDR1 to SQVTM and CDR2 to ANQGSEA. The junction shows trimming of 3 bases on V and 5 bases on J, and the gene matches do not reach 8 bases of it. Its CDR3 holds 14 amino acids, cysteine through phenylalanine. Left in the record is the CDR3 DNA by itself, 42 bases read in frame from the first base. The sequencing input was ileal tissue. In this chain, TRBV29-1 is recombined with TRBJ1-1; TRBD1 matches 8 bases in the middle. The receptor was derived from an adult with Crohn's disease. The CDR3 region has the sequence CSVEKQGGSTEAFF. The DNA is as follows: TGCAGCGTTGAGAAACAGGGGGGTTCAACTGAAGCTTTCTTT.